This TCR beta chain was observed in a study of response to subunit inactivated influenza vaccine. The study's findings and limits: Each seasonal influenza vaccination, the authors suggested, recruits few new T cells.

The CDR3 is 11 amino acids. V shed 6 bases and J shed 7 bases, with 9 bases lying between them. This clonotype was seen only a few times. As yet, its antigen is unknown. Each CDR3 protein gets one entry after TCRdb re-called the RT-PCR reads with MiXCR. Of fewer than 250,000 distinct CDR3 sequences in the sample, approximately 15% are singletons; the top ten hold 26%. J is TRBJ1-1 and V is TRBV12-3 or TRBV12-4, with D uncertain. This sample comprised CD8+ T cells sorted from PBMCs, obtained around 5 days after vaccination. The source of this sequence is a man over 45 who received an inactivated influenza vaccine. CDR3 coding DNA: TGTGCCAGCAGCGGTGGAGGTGAAGCTTTCTTT. Its translation: CASSGGGEAFF.